Below are 6 T cell receptor beta chains sequenced from a single sample in a study of blood T cells in healthy people across ages. Alongside a J-beta primer mix, a sample-barcoded 5' primer served in a second PCR lasting about 6 to 12 cycles. TCRdb re-derived calls from the 5' RACE reads in MiXCR, one entry per CDR3 protein. The table lists 730,000 or so distinct CDR3 sequences, roughly two fifths of them singletons. The sequenced sample consisted of blood. The receptors were gathered from a woman aged 60 to 75 in good health.

This clonotype was seen only once. V and J are TRBV18 and TRBJ2-5; D gene ambiguous. The V end lost 5 bases, the J end lost 0 bases, and 4 bases lay between the germline ends. Germline V gives CDR1 KGHSH, CDR2 LQKENI. The CDR3 length is 12 residues. Here the CDR3 DNA reads TGTGCCAGCTCAGCATACCAAGAGACCCAGTACTTC. This encodes CASSAYQETQYF.

This clonotype was seen a handful of times. V is TRBV9 and J is TRBJ2-1; tentatively, D is TRBD2 (6 bases). CDR3 size: 14 residues. CDR1 and CDR2 from the germline V gene are SGDLS and YYNGEE. V dropped 0 bases and J dropped 7 bases, with 11 bases sitting between them. The CDR3 DNA follows: TGTGCCAGCAGCGTAGTGGAGGGGATGAATGAGCAGTTCTTC. It codes for CASSVVEGMNEQFF.

With regard to this clonotype: One base away lies a much larger clone, so this may be a sequencing read error. The chain carries TRBV11-2 and TRBJ2-7, with 8 bases identical to TRBD2. The V segment lost 8 bases and the J segment 4 bases; nucleotides outside the gene matches: 16. The CDR3 has 16 residues. The germline gives CDR1 SGHAT, CDR2 FQNNGV. The CDR3 reads CASCSSLGGGDYEQYF. The DNA for the CDR3 is TGTGCCAGCTGCTCCTCCCTCGGGGGGGGGGATTACGAGCAGTACTTC.

Regarding this clonotype: A read error may explain this, as a much larger clone is one base away. The rearrangement uses TRBV7-2 and TRBJ2-1, with D perhaps matching TRBD2 (6 bases). Per germline, CDR1 SGHTA and CDR2 FQGNSA. CDR3 length: 20 amino acids. CDR3 in DNA: TGTGCCAGCAGCCTCCCACGGGGGACTTCGACTGCCAGCTCCTACAATGGGCAGTTCTTC. It specifies CASSLPRGTSTASSYNGQFF. Together with reference TRBV7-2 and TRBJ2-1, the CDR3 gives the full variable domain: GAGVSQSPSNKVTEKGKDVELRCDPISGHTALYWYRQSLGQGLEFLIYFQGNSAPDKSGLPSDRFSAERTGGSVSTLTIQRTQQEDSAVYLCASSLPRGTSTASSYNGQFFGPGTRLTVL.

The table lists this clonotype with many counts. The chain uses TRBV18 and TRBJ2-4; D is undetermined. CDR1 is KGHSH and CDR2 is LQKENI in the germline V gene. V was cut by 4 bases and J by 5 bases, with 9 bases left in between. The CDR3 is made up of 13 amino acids. CDR3 coding DNA: TGTGCCAGCTCACGCCGTGAGCAAAACATTCAGTACTTC. Amino acids: CASSRREQNIQYF. Full variable domain (missing parts from reference TRBV18 and TRBJ2-4): NAGVMQNPRHLVRRRGQEARLRCSPMKGHSHVYWYRQLPEEGLKFMVYLQKENIIDESGMPKERFSAEFPKEGPSILRIQQVVRGDSAAYFCASSRREQNIQYFGAGTRLSVL.

This clonotype was observed a few times. The rearrangement joins TRBV10-3 to TRBJ1-1, with D possibly TRBD1 on 5 matching bases. Trimming shortened V by 2 bases and J by 3 bases, and 7 bases separated the two germline ends. CDR1 and CDR2 from the germline V gene are ENHRY and SYGVKD. The CDR3 loop spans 13 amino acids. The CDR3 region is CAISEARDTEAFF. CDR3 bases: TGTGCCATCAGTGAGGCCAGGGACACTGAAGCTTTCTTT.